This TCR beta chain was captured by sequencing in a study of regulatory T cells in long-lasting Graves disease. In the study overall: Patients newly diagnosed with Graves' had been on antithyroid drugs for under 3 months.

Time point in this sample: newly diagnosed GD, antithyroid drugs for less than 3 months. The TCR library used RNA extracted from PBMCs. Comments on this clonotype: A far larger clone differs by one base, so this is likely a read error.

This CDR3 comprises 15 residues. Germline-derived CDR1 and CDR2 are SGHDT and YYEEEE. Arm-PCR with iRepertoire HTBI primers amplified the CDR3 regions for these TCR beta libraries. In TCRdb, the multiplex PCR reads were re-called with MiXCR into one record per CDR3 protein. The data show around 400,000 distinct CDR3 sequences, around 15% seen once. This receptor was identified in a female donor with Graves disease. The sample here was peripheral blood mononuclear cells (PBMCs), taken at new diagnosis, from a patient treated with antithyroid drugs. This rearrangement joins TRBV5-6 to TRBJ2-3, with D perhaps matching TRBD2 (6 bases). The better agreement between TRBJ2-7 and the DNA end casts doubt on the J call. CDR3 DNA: TGTGCCGGCAGCGGGTTGGCGGGGATATCCTACGAGCAGTACTTC. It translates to CAGSGLAGISYEQYF.